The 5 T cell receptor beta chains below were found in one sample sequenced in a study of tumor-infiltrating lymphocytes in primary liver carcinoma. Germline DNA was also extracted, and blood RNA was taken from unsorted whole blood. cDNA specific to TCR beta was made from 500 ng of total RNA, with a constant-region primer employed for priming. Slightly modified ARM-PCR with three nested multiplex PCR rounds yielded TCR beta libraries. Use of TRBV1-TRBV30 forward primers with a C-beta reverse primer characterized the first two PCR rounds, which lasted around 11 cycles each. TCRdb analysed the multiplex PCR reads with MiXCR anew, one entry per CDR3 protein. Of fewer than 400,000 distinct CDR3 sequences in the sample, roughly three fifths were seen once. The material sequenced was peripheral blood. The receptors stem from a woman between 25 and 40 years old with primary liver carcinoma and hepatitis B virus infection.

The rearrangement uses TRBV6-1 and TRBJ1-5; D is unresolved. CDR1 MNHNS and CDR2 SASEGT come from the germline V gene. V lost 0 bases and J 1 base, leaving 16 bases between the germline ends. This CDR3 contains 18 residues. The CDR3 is CASSEAVEGEWSNQPQHF. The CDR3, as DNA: TGTGCCAGCAGTGAAGCGGTGGAGGGCGAGTGGAGCAATCAGCCCCAGCATTTT.

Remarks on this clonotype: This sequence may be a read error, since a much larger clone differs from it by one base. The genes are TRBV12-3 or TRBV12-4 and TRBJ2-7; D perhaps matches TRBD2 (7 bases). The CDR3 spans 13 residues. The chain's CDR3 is CVSSLQGGYEQYF. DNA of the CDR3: TGTGTCAGCAGTTTACAGGGAGGGTACGAGCAGTACTTC.

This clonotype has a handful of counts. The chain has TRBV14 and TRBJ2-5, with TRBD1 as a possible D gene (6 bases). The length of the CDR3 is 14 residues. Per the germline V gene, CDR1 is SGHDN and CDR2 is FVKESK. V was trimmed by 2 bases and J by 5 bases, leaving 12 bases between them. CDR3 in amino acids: CASSQRQAAETQYF. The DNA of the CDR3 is TGTGCCAGCAGCCAACGACAGGCCGCGGAGACCCAGTACTTC.

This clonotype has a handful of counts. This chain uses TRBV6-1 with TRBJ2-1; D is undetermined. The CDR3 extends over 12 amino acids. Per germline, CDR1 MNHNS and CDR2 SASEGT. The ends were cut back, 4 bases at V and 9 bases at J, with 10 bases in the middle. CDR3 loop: CASSVVVPEQFF. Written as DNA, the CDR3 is TGTGCCAGCAGTGTAGTGGTTCCTGAGCAGTTCTTC.

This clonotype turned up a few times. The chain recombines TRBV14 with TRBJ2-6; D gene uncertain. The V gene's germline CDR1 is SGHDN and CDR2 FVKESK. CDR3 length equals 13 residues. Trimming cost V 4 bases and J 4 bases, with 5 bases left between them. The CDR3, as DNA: TGTGCCAGCAGCCTCCTCGGGGCCAACGTCCTGACTTTC. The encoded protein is CASSLLGANVLTF. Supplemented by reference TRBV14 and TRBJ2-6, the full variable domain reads EAGVTQFPSHSVIEKGQTVTLRCDPISGHDNLYWYRRVMGKEIKFLLHFVKESKQDESGMPNNRFLAERTGGTYSTLKVQPAELEDSGVYFCASSLLGANVLTFGAGSRLTVL.